These 14 T cell receptor beta chains share one sample of origin, sequenced in a study of Graves' ophthalmopathy and Graves' hyperthyroidism. As the template, RNA transcripts were used to amplify TCR beta CDR3 regions. RT-PCR in the first round used HTBI primers; a second-round multiplex PCR followed. TCRdb used MiXCR to reprocess the multiplex PCR reads, holding one entry per CDR3 protein. The table shows 400,000 to 500,000 distinct CDR3 sequences, with around a fifth occurring only once. What was sequenced was peripheral blood. The source is a young woman with stable Graves' hyperthyroidism.

This clonotype has a handful of counts. V gene TRBV24-1 combines with J gene TRBJ1-2, with D possibly matching TRBD1 (6 bases). The CDR3 runs 11 residues. V was trimmed by 9 bases and J by 2 bases, leaving 6 bases between them. The germline V gene has CDR1 KGHDR and CDR2 SFDVKD. As DNA, the CDR3 is TGTGCCACCGGGGGCAACTATGGCTACACCTTC. Its protein product is CATGGNYGYTF.

V gene TRBV6-1 combines with J gene TRBJ1-5; the match to TRBD1 covers 7 bases. After removal of 5 bases from V and 2 bases from J, the junction contained 9 bases not matched to a gene. There are 16 residues in the CDR3. Germline V lookup: CDR1 MNHNS, CDR2 SASEGT. The CDR3 protein is CASSRRGGGGNQPQHF. CDR3 nucleotides: TGTGCCAGCAGTCGCAGGGGGGGCGGTGGCAATCAGCCCCAGCATTTT.

This clonotype was detected ten times or more. This chain connects TRBV6-2 or TRBV6-3 to TRBJ1-2; D is unresolved. The CDR3 is 18 residues long. V was pared by 6 bases and J by 0 bases, with 23 bases between. CDR1 is MNHEY, CDR2 SVGEGT, per germline. CDR3 region: CASRKLVSFERANYGYTF. CDR3 DNA: TGTGCCAGCAGAAAGCTAGTGTCGTTTGAGAGAGCTAACTATGGCTACACCTTC.

The gene calls are TRBV6-1 and TRBJ1-5, with D perhaps matching TRBD1 (6 bases). The CDR3 is 14 residues long. CDR1 is MNHNS and CDR2 is SASEGT in the germline V gene. V dropped 3 bases and J dropped 5 bases, with 11 bases sitting between them. CDR3 bases: TGTGCCAGCAGTGAGACAGGTTTGGATCAGCCCCAGCATTTT. This translates into CASSETGLDQPQHF.

This clonotype was recorded once. CDR3 DNA: TGTGCCAGCAGTTCAGGTTCCCATCAGCCCCAGCATTTT. Protein sequence: CASSSGSHQPQHF. This sequence joins TRBV28 and TRBJ1-5; D unresolved. This CDR3 contains 13 residues. Germline values: CDR1 MDHEN, CDR2 SYDVKM. Deletions cut 4 bases from V and 5 bases from J, with 9 bases between.

At least ten counts were recorded for this clonotype. V is TRBV12-3 or TRBV12-4 and J is TRBJ1-5; 12 bases agree with TRBD1. The CDR3 extends over 15 amino acids. Trimming cost V 5 bases and J 7 bases; bases outside gene matches: 6. The CDR3 DNA is TGTGCCAGCAGTACCGGGACAGGGGGCGAACAGCCCCAGCATTTT. This sequence encodes CASSTGTGGEQPQHF.

This clonotype was observed many times. The chain is built from TRBV6-1 and TRBJ1-1; D gene unclear. The ends were cut back, 2 bases at V and 11 bases at J, with 12 bases in the middle. The germline gives CDR1 MNHNS, CDR2 SASEGT. This CDR3 comprises 12 residues. The DNA of the CDR3 is TGTGCCAGCAGTGAAATAGACAACTCGGCTTTCTTT. It translates to CASSEIDNSAFF.

The chain is built from TRBV10-3 and TRBJ2-7, with D perhaps matching TRBD2 (5 bases). The germline CDR1 and CDR2 sequences are ENHRY and SYGVKD. Trimming took 7 bases from V and 3 from J, leaving 7 bases between them. The CDR3 contains 11 residues. In nucleotides, the CDR3 is TGTGCCATCAAAGACTACTACGAGCAGTACTTC. Protein: CAIKDYYEQYF.

V and J are TRBV6-1 and TRBJ2-2, with D perhaps TRBD1 (6 bases). V lost 8 bases to trimming and J lost 6 bases, with 16 bases between them. The V gene's germline CDR1 is MNHNS and CDR2 SASEGT. This CDR3 has 14 residues. This chain's CDR3 is CASFGAGAAGELFF. CDR3 nucleotides: TGTGCCAGCTTTGGCGCAGGGGCTGCCGGGGAGCTGTTTTTT.

There are many counts of this clonotype. The chain uses TRBV5-1 and TRBJ2-7; D possibly corresponds to TRBD2 (5 bases). The CDR3 contains 15 residues. Trimming removed 0 bases from V and 3 bases from J, with 13 bases in between. CDR1 is SGHRS, CDR2 YFSETQ, per germline. Here the CDR3 DNA reads TGCGCCAGCAGCTTGGGAGAGGGAGTGATCTACGAGCAGTACTTC. This codes for CASSLGEGVIYEQYF.

This clonotype came up many times. The V gene is TRBV24-1, the J gene TRBJ2-7; no clear D. CDR3 size: 12 residues. Trimming cost V 0 bases and J 4 bases, with 3 bases left between them. Per germline, CDR1 KGHDR and CDR2 SFDVKD. This CDR3 reads CATSDLGYEQYF. CDR3 nucleotides: TGTGCCACCAGTGATTTGGGTTACGAGCAGTACTTC.

The genes are TRBV7-8 and TRBJ2-1, with 10 bases that match TRBD2. The junction had 6 bases not matched to a gene; V was cut back by 0 bases and J by 7 bases. CDR1 and CDR2 (germline): SGHVS, FQNEAQ. This CDR3 region has 16 residues. The CDR3 nucleotides are TGTGCCAGCAGCTTAGCGGCAGCGGGGGGGACGAATGAGCAGTTCTTC. Residues: CASSLAAAGGTNEQFF.

This clonotype appeared many times. The chain links TRBV28 to TRBJ2-7; 8 bases match TRBD1. V was clipped by 7 bases and J by 2 bases; unmatched bases: 10. CDR1 is MDHEN, CDR2 SYDVKM, per germline. The length of the CDR3 is 15 residues. Written as DNA, the CDR3 is TGTGCCAGCACTGACAGGGGACAGCCTCCCTACGAGCAGTACTTC. As protein: CASTDRGQPPYEQYF.

This clonotype appeared many times. The chain employs TRBV5-1 and TRBJ2-7; D gene uncertain. CDR1 is SGHRS and CDR2 is YFSETQ in the germline V gene. Trimming stripped 7 bases from V and 2 bases from J, with 13 bases between. The CDR3 contains 13 residues. CDR3 in DNA: TGCGCCAGCCGAACCCCGGATGCCTACGAGCAGTACTTC. This sequence encodes CASRTPDAYEQYF.